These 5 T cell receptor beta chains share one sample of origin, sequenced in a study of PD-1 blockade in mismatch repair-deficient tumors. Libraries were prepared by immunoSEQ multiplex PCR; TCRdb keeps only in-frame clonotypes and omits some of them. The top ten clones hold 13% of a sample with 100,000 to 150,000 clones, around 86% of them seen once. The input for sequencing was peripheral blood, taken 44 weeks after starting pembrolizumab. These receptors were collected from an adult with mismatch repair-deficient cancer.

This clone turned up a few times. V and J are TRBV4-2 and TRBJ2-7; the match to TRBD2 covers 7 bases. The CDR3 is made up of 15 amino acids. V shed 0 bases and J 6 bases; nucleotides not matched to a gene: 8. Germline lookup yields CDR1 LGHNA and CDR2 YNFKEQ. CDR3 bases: TGTGCCAGCAGCCAAGATATGCGGGAGAGCCGCGAGCAGTACTTC. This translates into CASSQDMRESREQYF.

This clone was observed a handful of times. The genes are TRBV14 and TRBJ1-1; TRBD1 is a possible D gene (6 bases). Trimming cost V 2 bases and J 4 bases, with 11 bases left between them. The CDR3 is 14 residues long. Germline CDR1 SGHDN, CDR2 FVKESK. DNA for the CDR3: TGTGCCAGCAGCCAATTAGGGGGGGGCACTGAAGCTTTCTTT. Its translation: CASSQLGGGTEAFF.

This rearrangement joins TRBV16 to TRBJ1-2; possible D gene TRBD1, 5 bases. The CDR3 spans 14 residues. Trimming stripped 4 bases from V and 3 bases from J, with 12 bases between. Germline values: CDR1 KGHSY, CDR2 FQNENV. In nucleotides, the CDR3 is TGTGCCAGCAGCCCGACAGTCTTCGACTATGGCTACACCTTC. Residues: CASSPTVFDYGYTF.

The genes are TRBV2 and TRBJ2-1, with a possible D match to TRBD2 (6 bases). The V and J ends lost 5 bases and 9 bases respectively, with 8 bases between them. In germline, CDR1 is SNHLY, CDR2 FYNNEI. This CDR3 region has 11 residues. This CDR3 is CASSRLVEQFF. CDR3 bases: TGTGCCAGCAGTCGACTAGTTGAGCAGTTCTTC.

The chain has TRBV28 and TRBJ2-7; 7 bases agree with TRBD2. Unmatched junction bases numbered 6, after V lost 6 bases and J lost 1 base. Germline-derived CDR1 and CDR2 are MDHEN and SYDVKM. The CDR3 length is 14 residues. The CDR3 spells CASRRRESSYEQYF. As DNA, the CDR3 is TGTGCCAGCAGGAGGCGGGAGTCTTCCTACGAGCAGTACTTC.